This T cell receptor beta chain was identified during a study of HIV-infected patients and healthy controls. The repertoire came from unfractionated whole blood and reflected all unsorted peripheral T cells. Enrolled donors were untreated HIV-infected adults about to begin antiretroviral therapy. Concerning this clonotype itself: What it binds is not known.

General study results and limits: Untreated HIV+ repertoires had roughly threefold fewer distinct CDR3s and lower Shannon diversity than healthy controls. When repertoires were size-matched, rare events in HIV-infected data became overweighted. Compared with healthy controls, HIV-infected patients showed less CDR3 sharing between individuals.

Germline V CDR1 and CDR2: MNHEY, SMNVEV (reference sequence). Trimming at V came to 8 bases and at J to 7 bases, leaving 10 bases not matched to a gene. This CDR3 is 13 amino acids long. Alpha and beta constant-region primers primed reverse transcription of about 500 ng RNA. Each of the alpha and beta chains got its own library through chain-specific third strand synthesis with indices. TCRdb analysed the 5' RACE reads with MiXCR anew, one entry per CDR3 protein. The table lists fewer than 6,500 distinct CDR3 sequences, under 25% of them singletons. This specimen was blood, taken before antiretroviral therapy. This chain connects TRBV27 to TRBJ2-5, with 7 bases aligning to TRBD2. This receptor was taken from an adult with HIV infection. The CDR3, as DNA: TGTGCCAGCGGAGGACTAGGGATCAGGACCCAGTACTTC. This translates into CASGGLGIRTQYF.